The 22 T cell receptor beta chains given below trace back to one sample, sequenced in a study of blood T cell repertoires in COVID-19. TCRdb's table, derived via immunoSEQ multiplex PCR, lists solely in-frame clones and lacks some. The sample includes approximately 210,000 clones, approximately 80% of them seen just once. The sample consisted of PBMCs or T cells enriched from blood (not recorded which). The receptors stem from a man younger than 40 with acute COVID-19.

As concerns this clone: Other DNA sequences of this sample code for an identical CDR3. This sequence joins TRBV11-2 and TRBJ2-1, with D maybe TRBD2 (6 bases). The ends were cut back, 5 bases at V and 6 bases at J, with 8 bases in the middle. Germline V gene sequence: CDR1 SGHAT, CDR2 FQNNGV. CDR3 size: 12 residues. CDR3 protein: CASSLSGNEQFF. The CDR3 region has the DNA TGTGCCAGCAGCCTTAGCGGCAATGAGCAGTTCTTC.

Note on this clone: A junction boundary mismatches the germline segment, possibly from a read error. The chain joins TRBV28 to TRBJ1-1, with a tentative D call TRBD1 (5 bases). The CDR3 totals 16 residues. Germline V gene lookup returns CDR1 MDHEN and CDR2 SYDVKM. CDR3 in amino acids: CASIITRGRANIEAFF. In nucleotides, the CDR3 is TGTGCCAGCATTATCACAAGAGGCAGGGCGAACATTGAAGCTTTCTTT.

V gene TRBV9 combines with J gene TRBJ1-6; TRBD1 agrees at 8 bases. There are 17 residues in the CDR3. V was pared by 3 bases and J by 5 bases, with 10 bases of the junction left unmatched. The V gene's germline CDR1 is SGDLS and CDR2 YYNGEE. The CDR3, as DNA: TGTGCCAGCAGCGCCCGAGATGGACAGGGTCATAATTCACCCCTCCACTTT. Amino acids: CASSARDGQGHNSPLHF.

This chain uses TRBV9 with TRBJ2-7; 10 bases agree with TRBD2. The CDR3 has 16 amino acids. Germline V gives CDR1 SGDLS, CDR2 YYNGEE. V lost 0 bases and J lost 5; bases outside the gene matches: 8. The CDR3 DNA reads TGTGCCAGCAGCGTAGGTGGGACTAGCGCGATTCACGAGCAGTACTTC. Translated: CASSVGGTSAIHEQYF.

The CDR3 region has the DNA TGTGCCAGCCATCCTAGGCCGAACACTGAAGCTTTCTTT. Protein product: CASHPRPNTEAFF. J is TRBJ1-1 and V is TRBV28; D unresolved. From germline, CDR1 is MDHEN and CDR2 SYDVKM. Between the trimmed V and J ends, which lost 8 bases and 1 base, there was a span of 11 bases. This CDR3 is 13 amino acids long. Supplemented by reference TRBV28 and TRBJ1-1, the full variable domain reads DVKVTQSSRYLVKRTGEKVFLECVQDMDHENMFWYRQDPGLGLRLIYFSYDVKMKEKGDIPEGYSVSREKKERFSLILESASTNQTSMYLCASHPRPNTEAFFGQGTRLTVV.

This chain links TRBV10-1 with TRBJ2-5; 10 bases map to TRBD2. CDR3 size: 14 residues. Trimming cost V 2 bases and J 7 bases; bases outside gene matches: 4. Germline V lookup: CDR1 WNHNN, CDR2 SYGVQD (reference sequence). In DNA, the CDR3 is TGCGCCAGCAGTGAGACTAGCGGGGCGGGGACCCAGTACTTC. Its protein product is CASSETSGAGTQYF.

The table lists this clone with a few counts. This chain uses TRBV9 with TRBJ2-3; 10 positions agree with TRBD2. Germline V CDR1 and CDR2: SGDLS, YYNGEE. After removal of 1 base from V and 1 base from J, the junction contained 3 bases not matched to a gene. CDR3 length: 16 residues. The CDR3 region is CASSVSGGAGTDTQYF. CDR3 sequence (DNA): TGTGCCAGCAGCGTAAGCGGGGGGGCCGGCACAGATACGCAGTATTTT.

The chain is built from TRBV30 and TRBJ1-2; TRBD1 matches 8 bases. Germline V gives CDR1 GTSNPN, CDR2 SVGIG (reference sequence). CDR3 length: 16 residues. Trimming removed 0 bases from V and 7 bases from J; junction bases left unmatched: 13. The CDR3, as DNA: TGTGCCTGGAGTGTACAGGGGACAGGTATAATCTCTGGCTACACCTTC. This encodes CAWSVQGTGIISGYTF.

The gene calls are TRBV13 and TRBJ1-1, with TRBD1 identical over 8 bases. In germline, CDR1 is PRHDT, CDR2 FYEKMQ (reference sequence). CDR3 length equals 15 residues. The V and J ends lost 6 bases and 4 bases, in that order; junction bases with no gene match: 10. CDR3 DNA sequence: TGTGCCAGCAGAGGTTACAGGGGGGAGAGCACTGAAGCTTTCTTT. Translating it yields CASRGYRGESTEAFF.

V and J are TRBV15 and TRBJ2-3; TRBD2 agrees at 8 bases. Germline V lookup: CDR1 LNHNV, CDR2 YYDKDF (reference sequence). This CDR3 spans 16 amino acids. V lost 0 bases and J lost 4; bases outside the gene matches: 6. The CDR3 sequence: CATSRDWRGEADTQYF. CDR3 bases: TGTGCCACCAGCAGAGATTGGCGGGGGGAGGCAGATACGCAGTATTTT.

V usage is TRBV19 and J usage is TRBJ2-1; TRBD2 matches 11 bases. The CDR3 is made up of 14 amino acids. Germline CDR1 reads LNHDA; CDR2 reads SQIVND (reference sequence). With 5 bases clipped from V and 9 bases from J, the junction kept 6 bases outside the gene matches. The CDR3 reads CASSEGLAGSEQFF. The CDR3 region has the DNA TGTGCCAGTAGTGAAGGACTAGCGGGCAGTGAGCAGTTCTTC.

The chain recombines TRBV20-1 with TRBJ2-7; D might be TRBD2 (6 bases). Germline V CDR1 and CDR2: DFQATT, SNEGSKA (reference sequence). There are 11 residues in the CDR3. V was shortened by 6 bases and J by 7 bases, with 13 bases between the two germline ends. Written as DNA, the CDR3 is TGCAGTGCCCGACTAGTGGGGGAGCAGTACTTC. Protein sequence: CSARLVGEQYF.

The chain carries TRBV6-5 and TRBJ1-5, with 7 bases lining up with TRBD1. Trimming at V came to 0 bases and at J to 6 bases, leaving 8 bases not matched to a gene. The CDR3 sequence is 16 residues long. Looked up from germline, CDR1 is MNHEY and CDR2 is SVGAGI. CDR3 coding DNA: TGTGCCAGCAGTTACTCCGCGACAGGGCTCGGTCAGCCCCAGCATTTT. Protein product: CASSYSATGLGQPQHF.

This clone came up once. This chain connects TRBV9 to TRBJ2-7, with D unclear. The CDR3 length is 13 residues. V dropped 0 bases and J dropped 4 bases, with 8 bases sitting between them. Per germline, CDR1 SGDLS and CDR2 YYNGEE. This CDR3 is CASSVGGDYEQYF. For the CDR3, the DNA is TGTGCCAGCAGCGTAGGAGGTGATTACGAGCAGTACTTC.

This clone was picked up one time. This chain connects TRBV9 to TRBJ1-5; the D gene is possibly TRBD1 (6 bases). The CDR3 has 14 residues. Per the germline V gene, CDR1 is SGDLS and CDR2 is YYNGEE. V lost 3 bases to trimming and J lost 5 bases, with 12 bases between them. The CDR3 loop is CASSEDSGYQPQHF. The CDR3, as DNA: TGTGCCAGCAGCGAGGACAGTGGGTATCAGCCCCAGCATTTT.

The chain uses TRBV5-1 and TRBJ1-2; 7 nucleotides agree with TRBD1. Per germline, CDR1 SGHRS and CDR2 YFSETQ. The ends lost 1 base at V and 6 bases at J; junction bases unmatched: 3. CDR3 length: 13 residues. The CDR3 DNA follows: TGCGCCAGCAGCTTGCAGGGGGGACATGGCTACACCTTC. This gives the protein CASSLQGGHGYTF.

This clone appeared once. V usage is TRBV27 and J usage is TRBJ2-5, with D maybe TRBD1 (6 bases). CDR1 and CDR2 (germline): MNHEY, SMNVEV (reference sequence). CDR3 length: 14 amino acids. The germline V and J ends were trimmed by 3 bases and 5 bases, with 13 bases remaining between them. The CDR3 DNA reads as TGTGCCAGCAGTTTCATAGGGGGAAGGGAGACCCAGTACTTC. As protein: CASSFIGGRETQYF.

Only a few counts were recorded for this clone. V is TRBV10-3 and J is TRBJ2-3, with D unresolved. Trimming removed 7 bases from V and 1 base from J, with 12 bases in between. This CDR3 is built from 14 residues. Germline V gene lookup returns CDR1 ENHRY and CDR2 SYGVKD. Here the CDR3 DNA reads TGTGCCATCAAAGCACTACAAGGCACAGATACGCAGTATTTT. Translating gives CAIKALQGTDTQYF.

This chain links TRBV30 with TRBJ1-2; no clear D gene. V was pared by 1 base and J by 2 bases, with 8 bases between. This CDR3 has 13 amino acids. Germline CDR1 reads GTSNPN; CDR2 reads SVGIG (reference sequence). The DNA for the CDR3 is TGTGCCTGGAGTGGATGGAGGAACTATGGCTACACCTTC. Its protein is CAWSGWRNYGYTF.

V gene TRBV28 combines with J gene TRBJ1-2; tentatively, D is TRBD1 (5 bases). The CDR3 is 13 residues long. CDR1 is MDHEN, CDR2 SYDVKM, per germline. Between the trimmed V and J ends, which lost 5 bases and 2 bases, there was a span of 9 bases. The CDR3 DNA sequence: TGTGCCAGCAGTCCCTCAGGGAACTATGGCTACACCTTC. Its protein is CASSPSGNYGYTF.

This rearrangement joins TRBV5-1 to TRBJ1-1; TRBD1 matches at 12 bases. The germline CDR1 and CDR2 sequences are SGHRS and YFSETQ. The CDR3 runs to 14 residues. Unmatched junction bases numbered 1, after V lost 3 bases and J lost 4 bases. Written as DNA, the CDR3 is TGCGCCAGCAGCTCGGGACAGGGGGCCACTGAAGCTTTCTTT. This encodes CASSSGQGATEAFF.

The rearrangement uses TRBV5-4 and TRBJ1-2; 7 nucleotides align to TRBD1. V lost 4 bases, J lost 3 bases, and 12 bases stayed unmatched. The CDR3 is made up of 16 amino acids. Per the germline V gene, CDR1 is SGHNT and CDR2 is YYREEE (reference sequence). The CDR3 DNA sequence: TGTGCCAGCAGCCTACAAATCGACAGGGAGGACTATGGCTACACCTTC. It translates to CASSLQIDREDYGYTF.